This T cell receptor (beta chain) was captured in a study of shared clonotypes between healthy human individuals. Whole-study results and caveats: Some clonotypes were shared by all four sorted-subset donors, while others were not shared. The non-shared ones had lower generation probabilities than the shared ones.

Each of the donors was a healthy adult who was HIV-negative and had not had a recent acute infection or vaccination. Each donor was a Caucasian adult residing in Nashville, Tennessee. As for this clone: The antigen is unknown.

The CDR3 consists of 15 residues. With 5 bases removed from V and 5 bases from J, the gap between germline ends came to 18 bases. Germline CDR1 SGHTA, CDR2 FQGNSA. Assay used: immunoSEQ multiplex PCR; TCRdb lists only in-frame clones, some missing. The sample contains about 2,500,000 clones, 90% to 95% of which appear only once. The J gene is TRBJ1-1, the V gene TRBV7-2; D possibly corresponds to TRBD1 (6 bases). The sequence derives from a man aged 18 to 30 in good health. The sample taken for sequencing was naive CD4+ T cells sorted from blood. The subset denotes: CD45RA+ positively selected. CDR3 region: CASSIRGPAGTEAFF. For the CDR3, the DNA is TGTGCCAGCAGCATCAGGGGCCCCGCTGGGACTGAAGCTTTCTTT.